Shown below are 28 T cell receptor beta chains from a single sample sequenced in a study of CD8 T cells in ankylosing spondylitis (dated by TCRdb to the late 2010s). Results and caveats for the whole study, not just this receptor: Blood from ankylosing spondylitis patients appeared to be characterized by a TCR beta motif made up of under ten highly homologous amino acid variants.

The library was produced with 5' RACE. Sequenced on an Illumina HiSeq 2500. Starting from the raw public reads, TCRdb applied fastp trimming at Q25, assembled clones with MiXCR and retained in-frame beta chains. When rows share a CDR3 protein, they turn into one entry using the most common DNA and genes. The sample table lists 450,000 to 550,000 distinct CDR3 sequences, approximately 5% of them with a count of one. Under 4.5% of the sample is in the top ten clones. Their specific antigens are unknown. Sample: blood, either unsorted or a sorted T cell fraction (not recorded which). The receptors here all came from a male donor with ankylosing spondylitis.

This clonotype turned up a few times. The V and J genes are TRBV18 and TRBJ1-3; D remains ambiguous. CDR3 length equals 16 residues. V was shortened by 2 bases and J by 0 bases, with 11 bases between the two germline ends. Germline V gives CDR1 KGHSH, CDR2 LQKENI. As DNA, the CDR3 is TGTGCCAGCTCACCAAGTTCGGCAGCCTCTGGAAACACCATATATTTT. This gives the protein CASSPSSAASGNTIYF.

This clonotype was detected ten times or more. The chain is built from TRBV9 and TRBJ2-3; the D gene could be TRBD1 or TRBD2 (5 bases each). V was trimmed by 2 bases and J by 2 bases, leaving 15 bases between them. The CDR3 loop spans 16 amino acids. Germline CDR1 reads SGDLS; CDR2 reads YYNGEE. In DNA form, the CDR3 reads TGTGCCAGCAGCGTTATTGGGATTGGGACCACAGATACGCAGTATTTT. Amino acid sequence: CASSVIGIGTTDTQYF.

The table lists this clonotype with a few counts. V usage is TRBV7-8 and J usage is TRBJ2-3, with a weak D call TRBD1 (5 bases). Germline V gene sequence: CDR1 SGHVS, CDR2 FQNEAQ. The V end lost 5 bases, the J end lost 0 bases, and 12 bases lay between the germline ends. This CDR3 is 15 amino acids long. This CDR3 is CASSPVRTSTDTQYF. For the CDR3, the DNA is TGTGCCAGCAGCCCCGTTAGGACAAGCACAGATACGCAGTATTTT. Looking up the rest from reference TRBV7-8 and TRBJ2-3 gives the full variable domain: GAGVSQSPRYKVAKRGQDVALRCDPISGHVSLFWYQQALGQGPEFLTYFQNEAQLDKSGLPSDRFFAERPEGSVSTLKIQRTQQEDSAVYLCASSPVRTSTDTQYFGPGTRLTVL.

This clonotype has a count of ten or more. The CDR3 region is CASSETRGRETQYF. Here the CDR3 DNA reads TGTGCCAGCAGTGAAACTCGGGGCAGGGAGACCCAGTACTTC. This chain joins TRBV6-1 and TRBJ2-5, with D perhaps matching TRBD1 or TRBD2 (5 bases each). From germline, CDR1 is MNHNS and CDR2 SASEGT. The CDR3 spans 14 residues. Trimming cost V 2 bases and J 5 bases, with 12 bases left between them.

This clonotype was recorded at least ten times. The chain carries TRBV25-1 and TRBJ2-7; D possibly corresponds to TRBD1 (5 bases). V lost 8 bases and J 3 bases, leaving 11 bases between the germline ends. Germline assignment: CDR1 MGHDK and CDR2 SYGVNS. This CDR3 has 12 residues. In DNA, the CDR3 is TGTGCCAGCGGATTACAGGACTACGAGCAGTACTTC. This translates into CASGLQDYEQYF.

This clonotype appeared many times. This chain links TRBV11-1 with TRBJ2-1; no clear D gene. The CDR3 runs to 14 residues. Germline loops: CDR1 SGHAT, CDR2 FQDESV (reference sequence). V was pared by 1 base and J by 2 bases, with 6 bases between. CDR3 amino acids: CASSLGAAYNEQFF. CDR3 bases: TGTGCCAGCAGCTTAGGAGCAGCCTACAATGAGCAGTTCTTC.

This clonotype showed up many times. J is TRBJ1-6 and V is TRBV7-3, with 7 bases identical to TRBD1. V lost 1 base, J lost 0 bases, and 0 bases stayed unmatched. The CDR3 loop spans 16 amino acids. The germline CDR1 and CDR2 sequences are SGHTA and FQGTGA. The CDR3 region is CASSLRDSSYNSPLHF. CDR3 in DNA: TGTGCCAGCAGCTTAAGGGACAGCTCCTATAATTCACCCCTCCACTTT.

Details on this clonotype: A clone one base away is much larger, so this may be a read error. This chain's CDR3 is CASGPPSAGGTADTQYF. Written as DNA, the CDR3 is TGTGCTAGTGGTCCCCCCTCGGCGGGAGGGACGGCAGATACGCAGTATTTT. V and J are TRBV12-5 and TRBJ2-3, with 9 nucleotides matching TRBD2. Losses at the gene ends were 5 bases for V and 4 bases for J; bases not matched to a gene: 13. The CDR3 consists of 17 residues. Germline lookup yields CDR1 LGHNT and CDR2 FRNRAP.

Ten or more counts support this clonotype. The chain is built from TRBV6-1 and TRBJ2-7; 9 positions match TRBD1. The germline CDR1 and CDR2 sequences are MNHNS and SASEGT. The CDR3 runs 14 residues. Losses at the gene ends were 5 bases for V and 3 bases for J; bases not matched to a gene: 5. CDR3 in DNA: TGTGCCAGCAGTCCGACAGGGGGAAGCTACGAGCAGTACTTC. This sequence encodes CASSPTGGSYEQYF.

This clonotype was seen ten or more times. The chain uses TRBV5-6 and TRBJ2-7; 10 nucleotides align to TRBD1. The CDR3 consists of 16 residues. V gave up 3 bases and J gave up 6 bases; unmatched junction bases: 12. Germline loops: CDR1 SGHDT, CDR2 YYEEEE. The CDR3 loop is CASSWAGTGANGEQYF. CDR3 nucleotide sequence: TGTGCCAGCAGCTGGGCCGGGACAGGGGCGAATGGCGAGCAGTACTTC.

The chain uses TRBV24-1 and TRBJ2-3; TRBD1 aligns across 9 bases. The J segment lost 6 bases and the V segment lost 4 bases, leaving 13 bases of the junction unmatched. The CDR3 covers 17 residues. Per the germline V gene, CDR1 is KGHDR and CDR2 is SFDVKD. Here the CDR3 DNA reads TGTGCCACCAGTGACCGTCCCGGGACAGGGCTGAGGGATACGCAGTATTTT. This sequence encodes CATSDRPGTGLRDTQYF.

In its sample, this clonotype was seen many times. The DNA of the CDR3 is TGTGCCAGCAGCACCTCCTGGGCCCCAGGGAGGGGCATAATAGGCGATCAGCCCCAGCATTTT. Its protein is CASSTSWAPGRGIIGDQPQHF. The V and J genes are TRBV4-2 and TRBJ1-5; D possibly corresponds to TRBD1 (5 bases). The V end was cut by 5 bases, the J end by 5 bases, with 34 bases between. The CDR3 loop spans 21 amino acids. Germline CDR1 LGHNA, CDR2 YNFKEQ.

This clonotype was seen repeatedly, ten times or more. V gene TRBV5-1 combines with J gene TRBJ2-7; 10 nucleotides agree with TRBD2. The J segment lost 4 bases and the V segment lost 1 base, leaving 2 bases of the junction unmatched. The CDR3 consists of 14 residues. Germline-derived CDR1 and CDR2 are SGHRS and YFSETQ. The CDR3: CASSLTSGNYEQYF. DNA for the CDR3: TGCGCCAGCAGCTTGACTAGCGGGAATTACGAGCAGTACTTC.

This clonotype was counted ten times or more. The J gene is TRBJ2-3, the V gene TRBV7-9, with D unclear. Trimming shortened V by 3 bases and J by 0 bases, and 13 bases separated the two germline ends. The V gene's germline CDR1 is SEHNR and CDR2 FQNEAQ (reference sequence). This CDR3 comprises 16 residues. The DNA for the CDR3 is TGTGCCAGCAGCTTCGGCATCCTCCTTAGCACAGATACGCAGTATTTT. It is translated as CASSFGILLSTDTQYF.

This clonotype was seen many times. This sequence joins TRBV3-1 and TRBJ1-2; the D gene is possibly TRBD1 (6 bases). Germline CDR1 LGHDT, CDR2 YNNKEL (reference sequence). This CDR3 is built from 14 residues. V was pared by 0 bases and J by 8 bases, with 13 bases between. The CDR3 reads CASSQDLGARGYTF. The CDR3 DNA sequence: TGTGCCAGCAGCCAAGATCTGGGGGCGAGAGGCTACACCTTC.

This clonotype has ten or more counts. The rearrangement joins TRBV7-2 to TRBJ2-2; D may match TRBD1 or TRBD2 (5 bases each). V dropped 3 bases and J dropped 6 bases, with 8 bases sitting between them. This CDR3 spans 13 amino acids. Germline-derived CDR1 and CDR2 are SGHTA and FQGNSA. DNA for the CDR3: TGTGCCAGCAGCTTGTGGGACGCCGGGGAGCTGTTTTTT. It yields the protein CASSLWDAGELFF.

This clonotype was found many times. The chain has TRBV5-5 and TRBJ2-2, with D perhaps TRBD2 (6 bases). Trimming shortened V by 4 bases and J by 7 bases, and 17 bases separated the two germline ends. There are 15 residues in the CDR3. Germline CDR1 reads SGHKS; CDR2 reads YYEKEE (reference sequence). CDR3 loop: CASSLGDSVDGELFF. CDR3 DNA sequence: TGTGCCAGCAGCCTTGGGGACTCGGTGGACGGGGAGCTGTTTTTT.

This clonotype was observed many times. J is TRBJ2-6 and V is TRBV5-1, with D unclear. The CDR3 extends over 16 amino acids. Trimming removed 0 bases from V and 0 bases from J, with 7 bases in between. Germline V gene lookup returns CDR1 SGHRS and CDR2 YFSETQ. DNA of the CDR3: TGCGCCAGCAGCTTGGTAGGAATCTCTGGGGCCAACGTCCTGACTTTC. Amino acids: CASSLVGISGANVLTF.

The table lists this clonotype with many counts. V gene TRBV29-1 combines with J gene TRBJ2-1, with D perhaps matching TRBD2 (6 bases). Germline assignment: CDR1 SQVTM and CDR2 ANQGSEA. Trimming removed 7 bases at V and 6 bases at J, with 13 bases between. The CDR3 loop spans 12 amino acids. CDR3 coding DNA: TGCAGCGCCCGTCGGACTATCAATGAGCAGTTCTTC. It translates to CSARRTINEQFF.

This clonotype was recorded only once. The J gene is TRBJ2-5, the V gene TRBV19; 9 bases are a match to TRBD1. Germline V gives CDR1 LNHDA, CDR2 SQIVND (reference sequence). The CDR3 is 14 amino acids. V shed 3 bases and J 7 bases; nucleotides not matched to a gene: 6. The CDR3 coding sequence is TGTGCCAGTAGTATGTGGGGACAGGGTGCGACCCAGTACTTC. The encoded protein is CASSMWGQGATQYF.

This clonotype was counted at least ten times. The V call is TRBV27, the J call TRBJ2-5; 10 nucleotides line up with TRBD1. CDR1 and CDR2 (germline): MNHEY, SMNVEV (reference sequence). J lost 5 bases, V lost 5 bases, and 5 bases had no gene match. The length of the CDR3 is 14 residues. The DNA for the CDR3 is TGTGCCAGCAGTGTGGGACAGGGGTGGGAGACCCAGTACTTC. Residues: CASSVGQGWETQYF.

This clonotype has just a few counts. The chain carries TRBV6-2 or TRBV6-3 and TRBJ2-7; 11 nucleotides align to TRBD1. Looked up from germline, CDR1 is MNHEY and CDR2 is SVGEGT. Trimming cost V 0 bases and J 3 bases; bases outside gene matches: 13. This CDR3 contains 19 residues. The CDR3 loop reads CASSYSIGQGAKRNYEQYF. CDR3 DNA sequence: TGTGCCAGCAGTTACTCCATCGGACAGGGGGCAAAAAGGAACTACGAGCAGTACTTC.

This clonotype was recorded a few times. The genes are TRBV7-2 and TRBJ2-3; D is perhaps TRBD1 or TRBD2 (6 bases each). Germline V gene data show CDR1 as SGHTA and CDR2 as FQGNSA. The CDR3 is 16 amino acids. V was cut by 5 bases and J by 4 bases, with 19 bases left in between. CDR3 DNA sequence: TGTGCCAGCAGCCCCCCTGGCGTAAGGGGGGCAGATACGCAGTATTTT. Translated: CASSPPGVRGADTQYF. Full variable domain (rest looked up from reference TRBV7-2 and TRBJ2-3): GAGVSQSPSNKVTEKGKDVELRCDPISGHTALYWYRQSLGQGLEFLIYFQGNSAPDKSGLPSDRFSAERTGGSVSTLTIQRTQQEDSAVYLCASSPPGVRGADTQYFGPGTRLTVL.

V usage is TRBV27 and J usage is TRBJ2-1; a possible D gene is TRBD1 (6 bases). This CDR3 is 17 amino acids long. V was trimmed by 3 bases and J by 1 base, leaving 16 bases between them. CDR1 and CDR2 (germline): MNHEY, SMNVEV (reference sequence). Written as DNA, the CDR3 is TGTGCCAGCAGTTTTCTCGCCCGAGGGGGTTCCTACAATGAGCAGTTCTTC. This gives the protein CASSFLARGGSYNEQFF.

This clonotype was seen many times. V gene TRBV5-1 combines with J gene TRBJ2-7, with 10 bases identical to TRBD1. The CDR3 contains 15 residues. V lost 4 bases and J lost 2; bases outside the gene matches: 6. Germline CDR1 is SGHRS and CDR2 is YFSETQ. The CDR3 is CASSVDRGPPYEQYF. CDR3 DNA sequence: TGCGCCAGCAGCGTCGACAGGGGGCCCCCCTACGAGCAGTACTTC.

This clonotype has at least ten counts. The chain joins TRBV20-1 to TRBJ2-1; no reliable D call. V lost 3 bases to trimming and J lost 4 bases, with 7 bases between them. The CDR3 contains 12 residues. Germline V gene data show CDR1 as DFQATT and CDR2 as SNEGSKA (reference sequence). The CDR3 is CSASSVYNEQFF. Here the CDR3 DNA reads TGCAGTGCTAGTTCGGTTTACAATGAGCAGTTCTTC.

The table lists this clonotype with many counts. The chain has TRBV30 and TRBJ1-1; D gene ambiguous. Trimming cost V 0 bases and J 5 bases, with 7 bases left between them. This CDR3 region has 12 residues. Germline V CDR1 and CDR2: GTSNPN, SVGIG (reference sequence). As DNA, the CDR3 is TGTGCCTGGAGTGTAGTCGGGACTGAAGCTTTCTTT. Residues: CAWSVVGTEAFF.

The rearrangement joins TRBV5-1 to TRBJ2-7; 14 bases agree with TRBD2. The CDR3 is made up of 17 amino acids. Germline CDR1 is SGHRS and CDR2 is YFSETQ. V dropped 4 bases and J dropped 2; count of bases not matched to a gene: 8. As DNA, the CDR3 is TGCGCCAGCAGCCCGGGACTAGCGGGGGTTTCCCCCTACGAGCAGTACTTC. It yields the protein CASSPGLAGVSPYEQYF.